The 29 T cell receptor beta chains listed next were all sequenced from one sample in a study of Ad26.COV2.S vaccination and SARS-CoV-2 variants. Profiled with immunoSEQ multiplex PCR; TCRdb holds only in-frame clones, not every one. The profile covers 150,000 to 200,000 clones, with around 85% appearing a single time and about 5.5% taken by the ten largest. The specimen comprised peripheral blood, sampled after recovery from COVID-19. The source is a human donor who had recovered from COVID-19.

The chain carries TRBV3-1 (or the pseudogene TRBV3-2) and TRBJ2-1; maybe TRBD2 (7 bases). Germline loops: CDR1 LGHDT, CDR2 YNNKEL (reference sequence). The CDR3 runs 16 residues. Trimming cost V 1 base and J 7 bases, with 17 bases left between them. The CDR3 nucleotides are TGTGCCAGCAGCCAAGTGGTGGGGGGGCCTGGTAATGAGCAGTTCTTC. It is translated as CASSQVVGGPGNEQFF.

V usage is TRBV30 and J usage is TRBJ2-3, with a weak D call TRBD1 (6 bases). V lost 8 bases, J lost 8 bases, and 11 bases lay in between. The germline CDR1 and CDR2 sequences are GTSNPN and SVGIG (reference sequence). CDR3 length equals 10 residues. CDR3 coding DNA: TGTGCCGGGGGCAGCGGTACGCAGTATTTT. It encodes CAGGSGTQYF.

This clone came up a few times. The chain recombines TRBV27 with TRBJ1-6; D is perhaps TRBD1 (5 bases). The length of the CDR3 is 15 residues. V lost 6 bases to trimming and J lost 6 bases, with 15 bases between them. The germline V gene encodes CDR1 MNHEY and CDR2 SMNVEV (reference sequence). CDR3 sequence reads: CASRGTSSSNSPLHF. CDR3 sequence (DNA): TGTGCCAGCAGGGGGACCTCTTCCAGTAATTCACCCCTCCACTTT.

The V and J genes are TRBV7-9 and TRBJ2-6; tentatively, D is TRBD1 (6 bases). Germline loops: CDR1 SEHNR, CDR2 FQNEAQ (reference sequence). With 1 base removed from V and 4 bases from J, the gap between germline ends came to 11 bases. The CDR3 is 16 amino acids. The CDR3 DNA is TGTGCCAGCAGCTTAGGAACAGGGCCCGGGGCCAACGTCCTGACTTTC. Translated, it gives CASSLGTGPGANVLTF.

CDR3 in DNA: TGTGCCAGCATGCAATCCAATGAGCAGTTCTTC. It specifies CASMQSNEQFF. V and J are TRBV6-5 and TRBJ2-1; D unresolved. The CDR3 has 11 residues. Germline CDR1 is MNHEY and CDR2 is SVGAGI. The V gene lost 7 bases and the J gene lost 6 bases, with 7 bases spanning the gap.

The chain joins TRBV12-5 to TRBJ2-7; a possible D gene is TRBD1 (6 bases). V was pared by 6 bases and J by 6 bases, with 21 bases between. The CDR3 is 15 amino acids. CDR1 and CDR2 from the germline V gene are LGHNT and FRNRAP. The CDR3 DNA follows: TGTGCTAGTGGACCAACCGGGACATTGGTTCTCGAGCAGTACTTC. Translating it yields CASGPTGTLVLEQYF.

Written as DNA, the CDR3 is TGCAGCGTTGAAGGACAGACACTTCTTCGTGGCTACACCTTC. This codes for CSVEGQTLLRGYTF. The chain uses TRBV29-1 and TRBJ1-2; a weak D match, TRBD1 (5 bases). V lost 1 base and J lost 7, with 16 bases in between. Germline CDR1 reads SQVTM; CDR2 reads ANQGSEA. This CDR3 comprises 14 residues.

The CDR3 DNA follows: TGTGCCAGTAAAATGACGATGGATCAGCCCCAGCATTTT. The encoded protein is CASKMTMDQPQHF. The V and J genes are TRBV19 and TRBJ1-5; no reliable D call. CDR3 size: 13 residues. The ends were cut back, 7 bases at V and 5 bases at J, with 12 bases in the middle. CDR1 and CDR2 from the germline V gene are LNHDA and SQIVND (reference sequence). The complete variable domain, with remaining parts taken from reference TRBV19 and TRBJ1-5, reads DGGITQSPKYLFRKEGQNVTLSCEQNLNHDAMYWYRQDPGQGLRLIYYSQIVNDFQKGDIAEGYSVSREKKESFPLTVTSAQKNPTAFYLCASKMTMDQPQHFGDGTRLSIL.

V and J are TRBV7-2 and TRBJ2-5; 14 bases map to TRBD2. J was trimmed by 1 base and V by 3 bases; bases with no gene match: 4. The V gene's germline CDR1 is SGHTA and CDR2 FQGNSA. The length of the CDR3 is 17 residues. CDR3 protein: CASSLPGLAGGQETQYF. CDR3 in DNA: TGTGCCAGCAGCTTGCCCGGACTAGCGGGGGGCCAAGAGACCCAGTACTTC.

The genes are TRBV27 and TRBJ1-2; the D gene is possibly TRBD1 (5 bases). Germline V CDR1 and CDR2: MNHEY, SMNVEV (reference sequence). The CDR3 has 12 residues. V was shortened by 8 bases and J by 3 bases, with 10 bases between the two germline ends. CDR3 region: CASWGGDYGYTF. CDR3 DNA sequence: TGTGCCAGCTGGGGGGGAGACTATGGCTACACCTTC.

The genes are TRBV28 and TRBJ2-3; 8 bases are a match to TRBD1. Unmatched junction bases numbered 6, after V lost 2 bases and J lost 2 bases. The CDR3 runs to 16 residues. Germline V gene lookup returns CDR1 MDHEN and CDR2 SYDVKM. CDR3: CASSLLGQGYTDTQYF. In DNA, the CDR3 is TGTGCCAGCAGTTTACTTGGACAGGGTTACACAGATACGCAGTATTTT.

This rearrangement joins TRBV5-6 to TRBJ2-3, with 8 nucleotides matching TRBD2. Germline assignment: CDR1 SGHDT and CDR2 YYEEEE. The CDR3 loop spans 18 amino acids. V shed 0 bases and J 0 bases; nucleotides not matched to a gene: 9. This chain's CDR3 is CASSLGLASTTSTDTQYF. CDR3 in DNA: TGTGCCAGCAGCTTGGGACTAGCGAGTACTACTAGCACAGATACGCAGTATTTT.

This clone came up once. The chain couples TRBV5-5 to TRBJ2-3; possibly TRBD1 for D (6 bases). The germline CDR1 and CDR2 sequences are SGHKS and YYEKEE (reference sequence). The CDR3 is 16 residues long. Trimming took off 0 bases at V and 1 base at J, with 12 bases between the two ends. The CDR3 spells CASSLGAGVGTDTQYF. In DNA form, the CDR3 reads TGTGCCAGCAGCTTGGGGGCAGGGGTTGGCACAGATACGCAGTATTTT.

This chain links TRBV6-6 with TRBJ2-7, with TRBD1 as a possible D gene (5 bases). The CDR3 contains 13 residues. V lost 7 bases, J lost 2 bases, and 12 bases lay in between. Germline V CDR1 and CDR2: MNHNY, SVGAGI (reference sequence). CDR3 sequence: CASNDLGAYEQYF. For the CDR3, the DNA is TGTGCCAGCAATGACCTAGGGGCCTACGAGCAGTACTTC.

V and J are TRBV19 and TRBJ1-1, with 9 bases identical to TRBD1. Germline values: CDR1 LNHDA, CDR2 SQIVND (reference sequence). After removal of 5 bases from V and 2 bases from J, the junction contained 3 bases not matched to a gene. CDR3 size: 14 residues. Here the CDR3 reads CASSETGGNTEAFF. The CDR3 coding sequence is TGTGCCAGTAGTGAGACAGGGGGTAACACTGAAGCTTTCTTT.

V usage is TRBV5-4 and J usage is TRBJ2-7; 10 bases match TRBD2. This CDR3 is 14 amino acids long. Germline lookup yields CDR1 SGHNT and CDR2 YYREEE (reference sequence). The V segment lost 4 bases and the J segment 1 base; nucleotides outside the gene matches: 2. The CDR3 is CASSLSGGSYEQYF. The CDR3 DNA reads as TGTGCCAGCAGCCTTAGCGGGGGGTCCTACGAGCAGTACTTC.

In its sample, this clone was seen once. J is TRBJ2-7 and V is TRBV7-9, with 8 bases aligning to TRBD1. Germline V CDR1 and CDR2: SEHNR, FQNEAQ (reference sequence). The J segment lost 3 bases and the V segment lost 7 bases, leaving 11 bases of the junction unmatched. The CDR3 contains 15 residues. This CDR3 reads CASTPEGTGLYEQYF. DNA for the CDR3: TGTGCCAGCACCCCCGAGGGGACAGGACTCTACGAGCAGTACTTC.

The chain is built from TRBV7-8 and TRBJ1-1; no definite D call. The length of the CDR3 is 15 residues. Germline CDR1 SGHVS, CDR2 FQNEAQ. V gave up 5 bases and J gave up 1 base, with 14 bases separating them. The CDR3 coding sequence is TGTGCCAGCAGCGATGTAACCTACGGGAACACTGAAGCTTTCTTT. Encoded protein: CASSDVTYGNTEAFF.

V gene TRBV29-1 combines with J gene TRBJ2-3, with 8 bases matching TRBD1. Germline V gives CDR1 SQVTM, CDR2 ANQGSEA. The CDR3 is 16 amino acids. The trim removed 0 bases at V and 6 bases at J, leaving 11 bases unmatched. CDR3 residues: CSVEDYGQGSRDTQYF. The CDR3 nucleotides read TGCAGCGTTGAAGATTATGGACAGGGTAGCAGGGATACGCAGTATTTT.

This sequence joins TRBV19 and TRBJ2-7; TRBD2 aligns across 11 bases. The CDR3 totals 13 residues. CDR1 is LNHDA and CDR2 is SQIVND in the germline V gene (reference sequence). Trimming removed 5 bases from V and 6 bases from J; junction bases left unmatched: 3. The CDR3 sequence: CASSELAGVEQYF. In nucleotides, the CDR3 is TGTGCCAGTAGTGAACTAGCGGGGGTCGAGCAGTACTTC.

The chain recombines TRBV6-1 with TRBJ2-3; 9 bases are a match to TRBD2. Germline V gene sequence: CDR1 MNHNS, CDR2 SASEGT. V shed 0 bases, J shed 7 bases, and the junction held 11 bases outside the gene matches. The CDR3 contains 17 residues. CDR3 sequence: CASSEAGGGRAPHTQYF. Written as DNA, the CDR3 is TGTGCCAGCAGTGAAGCGGGCGGCGGGAGGGCCCCACATACGCAGTATTTT.

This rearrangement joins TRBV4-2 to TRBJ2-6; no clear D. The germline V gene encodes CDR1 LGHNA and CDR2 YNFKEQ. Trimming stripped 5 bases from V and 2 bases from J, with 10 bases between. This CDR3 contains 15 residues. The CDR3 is CASSNEVTGANVLTF. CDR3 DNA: TGTGCCAGCAGCAATGAGGTGACTGGGGCCAACGTCCTGACTTTC.

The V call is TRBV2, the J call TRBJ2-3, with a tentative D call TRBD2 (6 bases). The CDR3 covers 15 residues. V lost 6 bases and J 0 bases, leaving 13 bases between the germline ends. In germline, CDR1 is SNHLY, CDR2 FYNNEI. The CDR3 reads CASSVDGTSTDTQYF. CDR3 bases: TGTGCCAGCAGCGTCGACGGGACTAGCACAGATACGCAGTATTTT.

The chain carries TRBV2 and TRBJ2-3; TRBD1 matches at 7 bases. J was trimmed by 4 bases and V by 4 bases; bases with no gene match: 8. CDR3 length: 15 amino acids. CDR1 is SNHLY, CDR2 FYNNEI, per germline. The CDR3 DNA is TGTGCCAGCAGTGGACAGGGACCCGCTGCAGATACGCAGTATTTT. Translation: CASSGQGPAADTQYF.

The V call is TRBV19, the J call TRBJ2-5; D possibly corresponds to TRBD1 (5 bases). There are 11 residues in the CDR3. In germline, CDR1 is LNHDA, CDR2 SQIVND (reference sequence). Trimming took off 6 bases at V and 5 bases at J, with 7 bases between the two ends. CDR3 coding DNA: TGTGCCAGTAGGGCAGGGGAGACCCAGTACTTC. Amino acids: CASRAGETQYF.

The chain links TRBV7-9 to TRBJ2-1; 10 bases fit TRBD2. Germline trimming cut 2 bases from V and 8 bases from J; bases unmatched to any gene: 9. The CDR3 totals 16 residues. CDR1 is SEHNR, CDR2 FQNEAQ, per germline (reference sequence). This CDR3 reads CASSLWLAGESDEQFF. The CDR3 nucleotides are TGTGCCAGCAGCTTATGGCTAGCGGGAGAAAGCGATGAGCAGTTCTTC.

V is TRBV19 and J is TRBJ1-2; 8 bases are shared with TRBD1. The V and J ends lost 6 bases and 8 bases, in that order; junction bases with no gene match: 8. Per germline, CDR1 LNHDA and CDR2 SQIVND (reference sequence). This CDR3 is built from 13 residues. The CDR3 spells CASRDDRGRGYTF. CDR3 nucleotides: TGTGCCAGTAGGGATGACAGGGGAAGGGGCTACACCTTC.

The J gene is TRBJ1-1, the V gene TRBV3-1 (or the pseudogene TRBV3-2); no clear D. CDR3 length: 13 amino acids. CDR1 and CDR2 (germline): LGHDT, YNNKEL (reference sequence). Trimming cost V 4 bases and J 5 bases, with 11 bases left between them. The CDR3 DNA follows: TGTGCCAGCAGCCCTCACCCGGGGACTGAAGCTTTCTTT. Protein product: CASSPHPGTEAFF.

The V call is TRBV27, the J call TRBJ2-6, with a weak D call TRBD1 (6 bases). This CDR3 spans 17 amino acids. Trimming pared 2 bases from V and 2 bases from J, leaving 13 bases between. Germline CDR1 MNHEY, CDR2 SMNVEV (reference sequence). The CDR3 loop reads CASSLRGHSAGANVLTF. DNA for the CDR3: TGTGCCAGCAGTTTACGGGGACATTCGGCTGGGGCCAACGTCCTGACTTTC.